Presented here are 10 T cell receptor beta chains from one specimen sequenced in a study of identical twins. Using its own MiXCR run on the 5' RACE reads, TCRdb lists one record per CDR3 protein. The table has roughly 720,000 distinct CDR3 sequences, about 18% seen once; the top ten hold around 13%. The data were also submitted as part of a second study, on T cells expressing NK-cell markers.

Sequencing was carried out using PBMCs. These receptors originate from a woman aged 18-29 years in good health.

This chain joins TRBV9 and TRBJ2-7, with D unclear. Trimming took off 0 bases at V and 2 bases at J, with 9 bases between the two ends. This CDR3 contains 14 residues. Per the germline V gene, CDR1 is SGDLS and CDR2 is YYNGEE. CDR3 coding DNA: TGTGCCAGCAGCGTAGACGGACGGCCCTACGAGCAGTACTTC. It codes for CASSVDGRPYEQYF.

This chain links TRBV20-1 with TRBJ2-3, with 7 bases that match TRBD2. The trim removed 3 bases at V and 1 base at J, leaving 4 bases unmatched. Germline CDR1 reads DFQATT; CDR2 reads SNEGSKA (reference sequence). The CDR3 loop spans 14 amino acids. In DNA form, the CDR3 reads TGCAGTGCTAGTACCCGGGGGGGCACAGATACGCAGTATTTT. Translating gives CSASTRGGTDTQYF.

This chain uses TRBV12-3 or TRBV12-4 with TRBJ2-7; TRBD2 matches 9 bases. Germline trimming cut 2 bases from V and 2 bases from J; bases unmatched to any gene: 4. The CDR3 has 15 residues. The CDR3 nucleotides are TGTGCCAGCAGTTTATCGCTAGCGGGGCCCTACGAGCAGTACTTC. Residues: CASSLSLAGPYEQYF.

This clonotype was picked up many times. The chain uses TRBV9 and TRBJ2-1; 8 bases line up with TRBD2. The junction had 11 bases not matched to a gene; V was cut back by 0 bases and J by 6 bases. Germline CDR1 and CDR2: SGDLS and YYNGEE. The CDR3 is 17 residues long. The CDR3: CASSVAVDGRGANEQFF. In DNA, the CDR3 is TGTGCCAGCAGCGTAGCGGTTGATGGGCGGGGGGCCAATGAGCAGTTCTTC.

V gene TRBV5-6 combines with J gene TRBJ2-5; D uncertain. Germline assignment: CDR1 SGHDT and CDR2 YYEEEE. The CDR3 has 13 amino acids. V lost 1 base and J 5 bases, leaving 9 bases between the germline ends. The CDR3 here is CASSLRVYETQYF. CDR3 nucleotide sequence: TGTGCCAGCAGCTTGAGGGTCTACGAGACCCAGTACTTC.

The V and J genes are TRBV7-9 and TRBJ2-1; TRBD2 is a possible D gene (6 bases). The V and J ends lost 5 bases and 0 bases respectively, with 17 bases between them. The CDR3 runs 17 residues. The V gene's germline CDR1 is SEHNR and CDR2 FQNEAQ (reference sequence). The CDR3 nucleotides read TGTGCCAGCAGCCTAACCCCCGGGACTTACTCCTACAATGAGCAGTTCTTC. Its protein is CASSLTPGTYSYNEQFF.

The sample holds a few counts of this clonotype. The gene calls are TRBV15 and TRBJ2-1; 8 bases align to TRBD1. CDR1 is LNHNV, CDR2 YYDKDF, per germline (reference sequence). The CDR3 has 17 residues. Trimming took 2 bases from V and 8 from J; bases not matched to a gene: 14. The CDR3: CATSRSQGAPFTHEQFF. The CDR3 region has the DNA TGTGCCACCAGCAGATCCCAGGGGGCTCCTTTCACCCATGAGCAGTTCTTC. The whole variable domain, filled in from reference TRBV15 and TRBJ2-1, reads DAMVIQNPRYQVTQFGKPVTLSCSQTLNHNVMYWYQQKSSQAPKLLFHYYDKDFNNEADTPDNFQSRRPNTSFCFLDIRSPGLGDTAMYLCATSRSQGAPFTHEQFFGPGTRLTVL.

This clonotype was detected ten times or more. This rearrangement joins TRBV6-6 to TRBJ2-2; D ambiguous. Germline V gene lookup returns CDR1 MNHNY and CDR2 SVGAGI (reference sequence). This CDR3 spans 13 amino acids. The V and J ends lost 2 bases and 10 bases respectively, with 11 bases between them. CDR3 protein: CASSYRQAKELFF. The CDR3 region has the DNA TGTGCCAGCAGTTACCGCCAGGCCAAGGAGCTGTTTTTT.

This clonotype was observed at least ten times. The chain couples TRBV20-1 to TRBJ2-7, with TRBD2 matching over 8 bases. The trim removed 3 bases at V and 1 base at J, leaving 11 bases unmatched. Germline CDR1 is DFQATT and CDR2 is SNEGSKA (reference sequence). CDR3 size: 16 residues. The CDR3 DNA is TGCAGTGCTAGTGGGACTAGAACCCACTTATCCTACGAGCAGTACTTC. This translates into CSASGTRTHLSYEQYF.

The J gene is TRBJ2-1, the V gene TRBV5-1, with TRBD2 matching 7 bases. The junction had 12 bases not matched to a gene; V was cut back by 2 bases and J by 10 bases. Germline V gene data show CDR1 as SGHRS and CDR2 as YFSETQ. CDR3 length: 15 amino acids. CDR3 DNA: TGCGCCAGCAGCTTTGGCCCTGGCGGGAGATTAGAGCAGTTCTTC. This encodes CASSFGPGGRLEQFF.